This TCR beta chain comes out of a study of beta chain features in type 1 diabetes. Donors contributed one heparinised blood draw apiece, averaging approximately 100 mL. CD4+ cells of the naive, central memory, regulatory and stem cell-like memory types were sorted via CD45RO/CCR7/CD25/CD127/CD95/CD27. Populations isolated by sorting all had purity greater than 95%. Trimming took 1 base from V and 0 from J, leaving 6 bases between them. This CDR3 comprises 15 residues. Per germline, CDR1 MNHEY and CDR2 SMNVEV (reference sequence). Study findings and constraints: Moderate yet significant TCRB CDR3 shortening was seen in Type 1 diabetes patients in all four CD4+ subsets. Shorter templates might be favored by PCR, equally in patients and controls.

What was sequenced were expressed TCRB transcripts, since all of the isolated RNA had been reverse transcribed. TCRdb's copy holds only in-frame clones and misses some; the assay was immunoSEQ multiplex PCR. This sample has 95,000 to 150,000 clones, with around 16% found just once. With respect to this clone: Its target is unknown.

The chain employs TRBV27 and TRBJ2-2; D remains ambiguous. This receptor was identified in a man in his late teens or twenties with type 1 diabetes. Sequenced sample: central memory CD4+ T cells from blood. The CDR3 DNA is TGTGCCAGCAGTTTATATGGGGCGAACACCGGGGAGCTGTTTTTT. This encodes CASSLYGANTGELFF.